The 9 T cell receptor beta chains reported below all come from one sample, sequenced in a study of regulatory and conventional T cells in RAG deficiency. Repertoires were generated with immunoSEQ multiplex PCR, while TCRdb's copy carries only in-frame clones and drops some. This sample has 30,000 to 35,000 clones, with 76% found just once. The sorted conventional CD4+ T cells were CD25-low and CD127-high, with genomic DNA sequenced. This sample was also put to use in a study of regulatory T cells. From that paper: The primer mix had 52 TRBV and 13 TRBJ primers.

The specimen sequenced was CD4+ effector T cells sorted from blood. Every receptor here comes from a human donor in good health.

The chain recombines TRBV6-1 with TRBJ2-7; D possibly corresponds to TRBD1 (6 bases). The CDR3 consists of 15 residues. The ends were cut back, 4 bases at V and 2 bases at J, with 15 bases in the middle. CDR1 is MNHNS and CDR2 is SASEGT in the germline V gene. This CDR3 is CASSGGQGIAYEQYF. In DNA form, the CDR3 reads TGTGCCAGCAGTGGCGGGCAGGGGATAGCCTACGAGCAGTACTTC.

This clone was seen a handful of times. This sequence joins TRBV29-1 and TRBJ1-2; 10 bases match TRBD1. CDR3 length: 13 amino acids. Unmatched junction bases numbered 5, after V lost 6 bases and J lost 4 bases. CDR1 is SQVTM, CDR2 ANQGSEA, per germline. The CDR3 coding sequence is TGCAGCGTCCCGACAGGGGGCGGCTATGGCTACACCTTC. This translates into CSVPTGGGYGYTF.

J is TRBJ1-5 and V is TRBV6-1; D is possibly TRBD1 (5 bases). Germline assignment: CDR1 MNHNS and CDR2 SASEGT. Trimming left V 3 bases short and J 6 bases short, with 15 bases between. The CDR3 is made up of 15 amino acids. The CDR3 nucleotides are TGTGCCAGCAGTGACCGGGCGAGGGGTGGTCAGCCCCAGCATTTT. It encodes CASSDRARGGQPQHF.

V usage is TRBV30 and J usage is TRBJ1-1; 7 bases line up with TRBD1. J lost 7 bases, V lost 4 bases, and 9 bases had no gene match. CDR3 length: 13 residues. The germline gives CDR1 GTSNPN, CDR2 SVGIG (reference sequence). CDR3 loop: CAWIRNRGLEAFF. The CDR3 coding sequence is TGTGCCTGGATCCGAAACAGGGGACTTGAAGCTTTCTTT.

In DNA, the CDR3 is TGCGCCAGCACAGCCACAGGGGTTGTTACTGAAGCTTTCTTT. Translated, it gives CASTATGVVTEAFF. V and J are TRBV5-1 and TRBJ1-1, with 7 bases aligning to TRBD1. Losses at the gene ends were 6 bases for V and 5 bases for J; bases not matched to a gene: 10. CDR1 is SGHRS, CDR2 YFSETQ, per germline. This CDR3 has 14 residues.

The rearrangement joins TRBV5-8 to TRBJ1-4; TRBD1 agrees at 12 bases. Germline V gene sequence: CDR1 SGHTS, CDR2 YDEGEE. Unmatched junction bases numbered 4, after V lost 2 bases and J lost 8 bases. The CDR3 extends over 15 amino acids. This chain's CDR3 is CASSFRGQGAEKLFF. Here the CDR3 DNA reads TGTGCCAGCAGCTTCCGGGGACAGGGGGCGGAAAAACTGTTTTTT.

The V gene is TRBV5-1, the J gene TRBJ1-1, with unresolved D. The length of the CDR3 is 15 residues. The germline gives CDR1 SGHRS, CDR2 YFSETQ. V lost 0 bases and J lost 1, with 10 bases in between. CDR3 sequence reads: CASSLGDSGNTEAFF. For the CDR3, the DNA is TGCGCCAGCAGCTTGGGGGATAGTGGGAACACTGAAGCTTTCTTT. The whole variable domain, filled in from reference TRBV5-1 and TRBJ1-1, reads KAGVTQTPRYLIKTRGQQVTLSCSPISGHRSVSWYQQTPGQGLQFLFEYFSETQRNKGNFPGRFSGRQFSNSRSEMNVSTLELGDSALYLCASSLGDSGNTEAFFGQGTRLTVV.

This clone was detected a few times. The rearrangement uses TRBV5-6 and TRBJ1-1; D is undetermined. Germline V gene lookup returns CDR1 SGHDT and CDR2 YYEEEE. Deletions cut 1 base from V and 6 bases from J, with 7 bases between. This CDR3 is 12 amino acids long. The CDR3 spells CASSLRGAEAFF. CDR3 DNA: TGTGCCAGCAGCTTGCGTGGGGCTGAAGCTTTCTTT.

The DNA for the CDR3 is TGCGCCAGCAGCCAAAGAGGACAGGGAAACACCGGGGAGCTGTTTTTT. The encoded protein is CASSQRGQGNTGELFF. The J gene is TRBJ2-2, the V gene TRBV4-1, with 8 positions matching TRBD1. Germline assignment: CDR1 MGHRA and CDR2 YSYEKL. Trimming removed 2 bases from V and 2 bases from J; junction bases left unmatched: 4. This CDR3 region has 16 residues.